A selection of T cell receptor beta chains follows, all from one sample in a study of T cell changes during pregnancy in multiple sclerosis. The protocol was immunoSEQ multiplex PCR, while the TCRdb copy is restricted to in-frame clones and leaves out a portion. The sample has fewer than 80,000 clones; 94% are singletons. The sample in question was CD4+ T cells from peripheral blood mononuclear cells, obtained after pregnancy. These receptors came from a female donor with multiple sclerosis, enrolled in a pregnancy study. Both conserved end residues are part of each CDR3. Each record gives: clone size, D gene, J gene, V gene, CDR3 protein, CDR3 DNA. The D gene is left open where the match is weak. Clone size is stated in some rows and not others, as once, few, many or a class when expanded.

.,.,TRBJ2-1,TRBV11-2,CASSPLTGNNEQFF,TGTGCCAGCAGCCCGTTGACTGGTAACAATGAGCAGTTCTTC
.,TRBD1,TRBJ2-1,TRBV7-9,CASSQTGGSYNEQFF,TGTGCCAGCAGCCAAACAGGGGGCTCCTACAATGAGCAGTTCTTC
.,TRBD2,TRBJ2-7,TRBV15,CATSRLPGGGRYEQYF,TGTGCCACCAGCAGACTGCCCGGGGGGGGTCGGTACGAGCAGTACTTC
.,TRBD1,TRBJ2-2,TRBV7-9,CASSFSGGTGELFF,TGTGCCAGCAGCTTTTCAGGGGGCACCGGGGAGCTGTTTTTT
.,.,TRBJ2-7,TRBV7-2,CASSRTTYEQYF,TGTGCCAGCAGCCGAACTACCTACGAGCAGTACTTC
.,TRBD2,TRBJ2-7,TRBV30,CAWSVAGGRLGEQYF,TGTGCCTGGAGTGTTGCGGGAGGGCGATTGGGCGAGCAGTACTTC
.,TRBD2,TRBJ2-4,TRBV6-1,CASSEEAGGVTKNIQYF,TGTGCCAGCAGTGAAGAGGCGGGAGGAGTGACCAAAAACATTCAGTACTTC
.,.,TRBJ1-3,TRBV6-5,CASNSRSGNTIYF,TGTGCCAGCAACAGCCGCTCTGGAAACACCATATATTTT
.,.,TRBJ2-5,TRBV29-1,CSVVSQRGKTQYF,TGCAGCGTTGTTAGCCAACGGGGGAAGACCCAGTACTTC
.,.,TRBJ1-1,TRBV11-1,CASSFELTVNTEAFF,TGTGCCAGCAGCTTTGAACTAACGGTGAACACTGAAGCTTTCTTT
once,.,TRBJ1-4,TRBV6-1,CASSLAINEKLFF,TGTGCCAGCAGTTTAGCTATAAATGAAAAACTGTTTTTT
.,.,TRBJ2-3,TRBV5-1,CASSGGGRTDTQYF,TGCGCCAGCAGCGGGGGCGGGCGCACAGATACGCAGTATTTT
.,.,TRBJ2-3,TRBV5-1,CASSLQGWTLDTQYF,TGCGCCAGCAGCTTGCAGGGTTGGACCTTGGATACGCAGTATTTT
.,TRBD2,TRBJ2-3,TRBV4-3,CASSSRLAGSLDTQYF,TGCGCCAGCAGCAGTAGACTAGCGGGGTCTTTGGATACGCAGTATTTT
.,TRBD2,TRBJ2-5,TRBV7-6,CASSLPSGRAPETQYF,TGTGCCAGCAGCTTACCGAGCGGGAGGGCCCCAGAGACCCAGTACTTC
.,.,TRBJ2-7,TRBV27,CASHGGSQSSYEQYF,TGTGCCAGCCACGGAGGCAGCCAGAGCTCCTACGAGCAGTACTTC
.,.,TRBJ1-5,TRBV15,CATTSGNQPQHF,TGTGCCACCACTTCAGGCAATCAGCCCCAGCATTTT
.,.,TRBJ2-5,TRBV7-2,CASLPGTQETQYF,TGTGCCAGCTTACCAGGAACCCAAGAGACCCAGTACTTC
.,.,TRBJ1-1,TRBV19,CASSYTGRTEAFF,TGTGCCAGTAGTTATACAGGGCGGACTGAAGCTTTCTTT
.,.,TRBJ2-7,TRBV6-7,CASSYRRTGTNEYEQYF,TGTGCCAGCAGTTACCGAAGGACAGGGACTAACGAGTACGAGCAGTACTTC
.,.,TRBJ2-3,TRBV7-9,CAIQRGIWEYTQYF,TGTGCCATCCAGAGAGGGATATGGGAGTATACGCAGTATTTT
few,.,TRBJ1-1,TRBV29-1,CSVNPGTVLAEAFF,TGCAGCGTCAACCCCGGGACTGTGCTAGCTGAAGCTTTCTTT
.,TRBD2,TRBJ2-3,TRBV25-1,CASSELGSGRGTDTQYF,TGTGCCAGCAGTGAATTGGGTAGCGGGAGGGGCACAGATACGCAGTATTTT
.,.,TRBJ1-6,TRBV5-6,CASSLKMVGMSSYNSPLHF,TGTGCCAGCAGTCTGAAAATGGTCGGGATGAGCTCCTATAATTCACCCCTCCACTTT
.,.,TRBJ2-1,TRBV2,CAKRHSSYNEQFF,TGTGCCAAAAGACATAGCTCCTACAATGAGCAGTTCTTC
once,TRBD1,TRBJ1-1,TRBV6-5,CASSRDRASGAEAFF,TGTGCCAGCAGTCGGGACAGGGCCTCAGGGGCTGAAGCTTTCTTT
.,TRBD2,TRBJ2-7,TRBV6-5,CASRTGTSVDEQYF,TGTGCCAGCAGGACCGGGACTAGCGTAGACGAGCAGTACTTC
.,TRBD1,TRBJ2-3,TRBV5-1,CASSLETTGASTDTQYF,TGCGCCAGCAGCTTGGAAACGACAGGGGCGAGCACAGATACGCAGTATTTT
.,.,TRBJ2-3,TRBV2,CASKRGWGTDTQYF,TGTGCCAGCAAAAGGGGCTGGGGCACAGATACGCAGTATTTT
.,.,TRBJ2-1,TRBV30,CAWRLGSSYNEQFF,TGTGCCTGGAGATTAGGGAGCTCCTACAATGAGCAGTTCTTC
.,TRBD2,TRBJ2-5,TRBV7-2,CASSLPHPGLDKTQYF,TGTGCCAGCAGCTTACCCCACCCGGGACTAGACAAGACCCAGTACTTC
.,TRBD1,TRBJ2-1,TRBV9,CASSAPQGTYEQFF,TGTGCCAGCAGCGCACCACAGGGGACATATGAGCAGTTCTTC
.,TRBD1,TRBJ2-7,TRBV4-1,CASSQEDVGTGAYEQYF,TGCGCCAGCAGCCAAGAGGACGTTGGGACAGGAGCCTACGAGCAGTACTTC
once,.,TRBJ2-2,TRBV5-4,CASSPGTPGELFF,TGTGCCAGCAGCCCCGGGACTCCCGGGGAGCTGTTTTTT
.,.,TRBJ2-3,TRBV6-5,CASSRDSTDTQYF,TGTGCCAGCAGCAGGGACTCCACAGATACGCAGTATTTT
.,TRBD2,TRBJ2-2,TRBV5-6,CASSAPGLAGGVTGELFF,TGTGCCAGCAGCGCCCCCGGACTAGCGGGAGGTGTCACCGGGGAGCTGTTTTTT
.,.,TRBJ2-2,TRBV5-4,CASSFKTNTGELFF,TGTGCCAGCAGCTTTAAAACTAACACCGGGGAGCTGTTTTTT
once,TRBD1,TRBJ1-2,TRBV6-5,CASRPDRTIFTGYTF,TGTGCCAGCAGGCCGGACAGGACTATTTTTACTGGCTACACCTTC
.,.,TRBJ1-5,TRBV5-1,CASSLSPAGQPQHF,TGCGCCAGCAGCTTATCCCCGGCGGGTCAGCCCCAGCATTTT
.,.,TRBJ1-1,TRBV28,CASSLARGGRANTEAFF,TGTGCCAGCAGTTTAGCCAGGGGTGGCAGGGCGAACACTGAAGCTTTCTTT
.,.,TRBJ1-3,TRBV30,CAWSYSSGNTIYF,TGTGCCTGGAGTTACAGCTCTGGAAACACCATATATTTT
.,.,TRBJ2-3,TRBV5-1,CASSSGPNRPDTQYF,TGCGCCAGCAGCTCCGGTCCGAACAGACCGGATACGCAGTATTTT
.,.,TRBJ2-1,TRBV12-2,CASHLGRANEQFF,TGTGCAAGTCACCTAGGGAGGGCCAATGAGCAGTTCTTC
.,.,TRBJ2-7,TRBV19,CASSIKDMAHYEQYF,TGTGCCAGTAGTATAAAGGACATGGCCCACTACGAGCAGTACTTC
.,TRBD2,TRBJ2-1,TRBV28,CASRSSGGAHNEQFF,TGTGCCAGCAGATCTTCGGGAGGAGCTCACAATGAGCAGTTCTTC
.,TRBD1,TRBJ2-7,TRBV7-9,CASTGGYEQYF,TGTGCCAGCACAGGGGGCTACGAGCAGTACTTC
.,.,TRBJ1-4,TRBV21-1,CASSPRDRAEKLFF,TGTGCCAGCAGCCCCCGGGACAGGGCTGAAAAACTGTTTTTT
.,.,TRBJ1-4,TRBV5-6,CASSPTGKDEKLFF,TGTGCCAGCAGCCCAACAGGGAAGGATGAAAAACTGTTTTTT
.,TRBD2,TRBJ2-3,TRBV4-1,CASSQDGTSGSADTQYF,TGCGCCAGCAGCCAAGACGGGACTAGCGGGAGCGCAGATACGCAGTATTTT
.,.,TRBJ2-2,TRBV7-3,CASSLTGAGITGELFF,TGTGCCAGCAGCTTAACTGGCGCGGGGATCACCGGGGAGCTGTTTTTT
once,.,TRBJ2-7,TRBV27,CASGRPPFEQYF,TGTGCCAGCGGCAGGCCACCTTTCGAGCAGTACTTC
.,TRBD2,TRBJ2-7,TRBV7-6,CASSLGGGITESYEQYF,TGTGCCAGCAGCTTAGGGGGGGGAATTACTGAAAGCTACGAGCAGTACTTC
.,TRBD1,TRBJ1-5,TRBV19,CASRLQGQGDQPQHF,TGTGCCAGTAGGTTACAGGGACAGGGAGATCAGCCCCAGCATTTT
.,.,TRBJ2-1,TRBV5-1,CASSSGLNNEQFF,TGCGCCAGCAGCTCTGGACTGAACAATGAGCAGTTCTTC
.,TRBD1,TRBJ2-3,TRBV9,CASRGSGTGTTDTQYF,TGTGCCAGCAGGGGTTCCGGGACAGGGACCACAGATACGCAGTATTTT